Described below is a single T cell receptor (beta chain) sequence and its context. What it recognizes is unknown. Germline lookup yields CDR1 SEHNR and CDR2 FQNEAQ (reference sequence). The CDR3 has 17 residues. V was clipped by 3 bases and J by 1 base; unmatched bases: 7. The data were taken from a study of cytomegalovirus exposure and HLA in healthy donors. Study-level points and caveats: While the bulk of TCR sequences proved rare, some public TCRs turned up in many donors. Prediction of most subjects' HLA-A and HLA-B alleles by TCR beta sequences was reportedly accurate.

The PCR employed 60 Vbeta primers together with 13 Jbeta primers. Generated by immunoSEQ multiplex PCR, the TCRdb table keeps only in-frame clones and is missing some. This table holds approximately 180,000 clones, about 90% found once. The sample comprised PBMCs. This chain uses TRBV7-9 with TRBJ2-1, with 9 positions matching TRBD2. The sequence came from a girl in the first two years of life in good health and CMV-seronegative. The CDR3, as DNA: TGTGCCAGCAGCTTGGGTAGCGGGGGTTCTTCCTACAATGAGCAGTTCTTC. This gives the protein CASSLGSGGSSYNEQFF.